This passage covers 14 T cell receptor beta chains from one sample sequenced in a study of CD8 T cells in ankylosing spondylitis. Whole-study results and caveats: A motif in TCR beta, a set of roughly eight highly homologous variants, appeared characteristic of ankylosing spondylitis blood.

Their target antigens are unknown. TCRdb fed the 5' RACE reads into MiXCR, producing one record per CDR3 protein. The table records 300,000 to 400,000 distinct CDR3 sequences, 20% to 25% of them present only once. The sequencing input was blood, either unsorted or a sorted T cell fraction (not recorded which). Every receptor here comes from a male donor with ankylosing spondylitis.

At least ten counts were recorded for this clonotype. This chain links TRBV29-1 with TRBJ2-7, with D uncertain. In germline, CDR1 is SQVTM, CDR2 ANQGSEA. Trimming left V 0 bases short and J 4 bases short, with 10 bases between. The CDR3 has 13 residues. The CDR3 is CSVEEGSRYEQYF. The CDR3 DNA reads as TGCAGCGTTGAAGAGGGAAGTAGATACGAGCAGTACTTC.

In its sample, this clonotype was seen a few times. The rearrangement joins TRBV5-1 to TRBJ2-4; 11 nucleotides agree with TRBD2. Losses at the gene ends were 4 bases for V and 5 bases for J; bases not matched to a gene: 2. Germline V CDR1 and CDR2: SGHRS, YFSETQ. CDR3 length: 14 residues. The chain's CDR3 is CASSTLAGENIQYF. The CDR3 bases are TGCGCCAGCAGCACACTAGCGGGAGAAAACATTCAGTACTTC.

The gene calls are TRBV28 and TRBJ2-6; possibly TRBD1 or TRBD2 for D (5 bases each). V lost 4 bases and J 0 bases, leaving 13 bases between the germline ends. Germline CDR1 reads MDHEN; CDR2 reads SYDVKM. CDR3 length: 17 amino acids. CDR3 DNA: TGTGCCAGCAGTTCTCCCGGGGCTGGCTCTGGGGCCAACGTCCTGACTTTC. Amino acid sequence: CASSSPGAGSGANVLTF.

V is TRBV29-1 and J is TRBJ2-7; no reliable D call. This CDR3 comprises 12 residues. CDR1 and CDR2 (germline): SQVTM, ANQGSEA. Trimming left V 1 base short and J 5 bases short, with 9 bases between. The CDR3 spells CSVEGTPDEQYF. The CDR3 DNA sequence: TGCAGCGTTGAAGGAACCCCGGACGAGCAGTACTTC.

This clonotype occurred a few times. This rearrangement joins TRBV20-1 to TRBJ2-5; possibly TRBD2 for D (6 bases). Trimming left V 0 bases short and J 5 bases short, with 22 bases between. Germline V CDR1 and CDR2: DFQATT, SNEGSKA (reference sequence). This CDR3 has 17 amino acids. DNA for the CDR3: TGCAGTGCTAGAGATGTGGCTAGCGTCAATCCACGGGAGACCCAGTACTTC. Translation: CSARDVASVNPRETQYF.

The J gene is TRBJ2-5, the V gene TRBV28; no clear D. Deletions cut 10 bases from V and 0 bases from J, with 18 bases between. The CDR3 has 15 residues. The V gene's germline CDR1 is MDHEN and CDR2 SYDVKM. The CDR3 is CANMDATWYQETQYF. The CDR3 coding sequence is TGTGCCAACATGGACGCTACCTGGTACCAAGAGACCCAGTACTTC.

This chain links TRBV5-1 with TRBJ1-4; 7 bases line up with TRBD1. The CDR3 spans 14 residues. The V gene's germline CDR1 is SGHRS and CDR2 YFSETQ. With V trimmed by 4 bases and J by 8 bases, 8 bases remained unmatched. The CDR3 region is CASSPTGREEKLFF. The CDR3, as DNA: TGCGCCAGCAGCCCGACAGGGCGGGAAGAAAAACTGTTTTTT. Looking up the rest from reference TRBV5-1 and TRBJ1-4 gives the full variable domain: KAGVTQTPRYLIKTRGQQVTLSCSPISGHRSVSWYQQTPGQGLQFLFEYFSETQRNKGNFPGRFSGRQFSNSRSEMNVSTLELGDSALYLCASSPTGREEKLFFGSGTQLSVL.

CDR3 in DNA: TGTGCCAGCAGTTTTCACGGTGGGAGGGGGGTCCACGAGCAGTACTTC. Translating it yields CASSFHGGRGVHEQYF. The V gene is TRBV28, the J gene TRBJ2-7; D possibly corresponds to TRBD2 (7 bases). CDR3 length equals 16 residues. Germline CDR1 MDHEN, CDR2 SYDVKM. The V end lost 3 bases, the J end lost 5 bases, and 20 bases lay between the germline ends.

In this sample, this clonotype turned up a few times. This chain uses TRBV10-1 with TRBJ2-5; 8 nucleotides agree with TRBD2. This CDR3 spans 14 amino acids. The ends lost 0 bases at V and 5 bases at J; junction bases unmatched: 2. CDR1 is WNHNN, CDR2 SYGVQD, per germline (reference sequence). The CDR3 is CASSESGTRETQYF. The CDR3 nucleotides read TGCGCCAGCAGTGAGTCCGGGACTAGGGAGACCCAGTACTTC.

The chain employs TRBV12-3 or TRBV12-4 and TRBJ2-3; 8 bases align to TRBD2. The CDR3 sequence is 16 residues long. After removal of 3 bases from V and 5 bases from J, the junction contained 10 bases not matched to a gene. Here the CDR3 reads CASSFGLAGGVDTQYF. CDR3 DNA: TGTGCCAGCAGTTTCGGCCTAGCGGGCGGTGTAGATACGCAGTATTTT.

This clonotype was counted many times. The chain links TRBV3-1 to TRBJ2-1; D is unresolved. The CDR3 is 14 amino acids. The ends were cut back, 5 bases at V and 9 bases at J, with 17 bases in the middle. The V gene's germline CDR1 is LGHDT and CDR2 YNNKEL (reference sequence). The DNA of the CDR3 is TGTGCCAGCAGCTCCCAACGAGGTTCGGTTGAGCAGTTCTTC. This gives the protein CASSSQRGSVEQFF.

This rearrangement joins TRBV7-9 to TRBJ2-6; D call uncertain. There are 16 residues in the CDR3. Germline CDR1 and CDR2: SEHNR and FQNEAQ (reference sequence). Trimming stripped 5 bases from V and 0 bases from J, with 11 bases between. This CDR3 is CASSRERFSGANVLTF. The CDR3 DNA follows: TGTGCCAGCAGCCGCGAGAGGTTCTCTGGGGCCAACGTCCTGACTTTC.

The J gene is TRBJ1-5, the V gene TRBV6-1, with D unresolved. The CDR3 is 15 amino acids. Germline V gene data show CDR1 as MNHNS and CDR2 as SASEGT. The V gene lost 5 bases and the J gene lost 7 bases, with 18 bases spanning the gap. The chain's CDR3 is CASSRWGAGGQPQHF. The CDR3 DNA reads as TGTGCCAGCAGTCGTTGGGGAGCCGGCGGGCAGCCCCAGCATTTT.

CDR3 loop: CASSQGQAANYGYTF. The CDR3, as DNA: TGTGCCAGCAGCCAAGGACAGGCAGCTAACTATGGCTACACCTTC. This chain connects TRBV14 to TRBJ1-2; weak D call: TRBD1 (6 bases). Trimming removed 1 base from V and 0 bases from J, with 9 bases in between. Germline assignment: CDR1 SGHDN and CDR2 FVKESK. CDR3 length equals 15 residues.